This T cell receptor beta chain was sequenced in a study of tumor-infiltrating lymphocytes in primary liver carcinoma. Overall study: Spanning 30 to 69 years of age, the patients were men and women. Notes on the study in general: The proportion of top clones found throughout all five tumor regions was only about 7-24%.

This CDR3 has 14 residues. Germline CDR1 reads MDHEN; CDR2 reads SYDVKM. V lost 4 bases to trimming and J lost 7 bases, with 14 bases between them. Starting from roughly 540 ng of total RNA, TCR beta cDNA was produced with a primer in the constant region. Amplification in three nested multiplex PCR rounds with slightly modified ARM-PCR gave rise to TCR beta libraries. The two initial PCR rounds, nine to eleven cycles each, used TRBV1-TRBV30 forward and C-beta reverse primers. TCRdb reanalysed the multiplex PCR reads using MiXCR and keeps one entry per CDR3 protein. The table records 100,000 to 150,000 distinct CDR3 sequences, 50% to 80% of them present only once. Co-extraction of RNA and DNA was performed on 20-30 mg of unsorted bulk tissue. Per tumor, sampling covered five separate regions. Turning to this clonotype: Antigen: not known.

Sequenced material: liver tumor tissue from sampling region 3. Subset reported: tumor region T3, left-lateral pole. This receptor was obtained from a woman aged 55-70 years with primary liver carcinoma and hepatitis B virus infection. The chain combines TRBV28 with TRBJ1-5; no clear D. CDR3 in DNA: TGTGCCAGCAGTTGGGCAGGTCAAAACCAGCCCCAGCATTTT. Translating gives CASSWAGQNQPQHF.